Each of the 14 T cell receptor beta chains below was sequenced from the same sample in a study of blood T cell repertoires in COVID-19. Profiled with immunoSEQ multiplex PCR; TCRdb holds only in-frame clones, not every one. This sample has about 110,000 clones; around 80% occur once, and the top ten carry about 14%. Sample: peripheral blood. These receptors were collected from a woman between 55 and 75 years old with acute or convalescent COVID-19.

The chain links TRBV12-3 or TRBV12-4 to TRBJ2-7; D unresolved. Trimming removed 3 bases from V and 2 bases from J, with 8 bases in between. This CDR3 is built from 13 residues. DNA for the CDR3: TGTGCCAGCAGTTTTCACAGCACCTACGAGCAGTACTTC. Encoded protein: CASSFHSTYEQYF.

J is TRBJ2-7 and V is TRBV10-3; TRBD2 might be the D (5 bases). V was clipped by 10 bases and J by 5 bases, with 21 bases between them. Germline V gene sequence: CDR1 ENHRY, CDR2 SYGVKD. The CDR3 covers 14 residues. The CDR3 DNA reads TGTGCCACCCGCCTCTCCGGGATCACCAACGAGCAGTACTTC. The encoded protein is CATRLSGITNEQYF.

CDR3 bases: TGTGCCAGCAGCCGGGAGGGCGGGACTCTTCAAGAGACCCAGTACTTC. Translation gives CASSREGGTLQETQYF. The chain combines TRBV7-2 with TRBJ2-5; TRBD2 aligns across 8 bases. V dropped 5 bases and J dropped 2; count of bases not matched to a gene: 10. CDR3 length: 16 amino acids. The germline V gene encodes CDR1 SGHTA and CDR2 FQGNSA.

The chain couples TRBV28 to TRBJ2-3; possibly TRBD2 for D (6 bases). The CDR3 covers 13 residues. Trimming stripped 5 bases from V and 5 bases from J, with 11 bases between. Germline loops: CDR1 MDHEN, CDR2 SYDVKM. In nucleotides, the CDR3 is TGTGCCAGCAGTCCCTGGAGGGGAGATACGCAGTATTTT. It encodes CASSPWRGDTQYF.

The chain uses TRBV19 and TRBJ1-5; tentative D call: TRBD1 (6 bases). V lost 9 bases to trimming and J lost 7 bases, with 16 bases between them. The CDR3 has 13 amino acids. Germline CDR1 and CDR2: LNHDA and SQIVND (reference sequence). The CDR3 DNA sequence: TGTGCCAGCGCCTCGGACAGTTGGCAGCCCCAGCATTTT. Residues: CASASDSWQPQHF.

Only a few counts were recorded for this clone. This chain connects TRBV15 to TRBJ1-5; D may be TRBD1 (6 bases). CDR3 size: 15 residues. The germline gives CDR1 LNHNV, CDR2 YYDKDF (reference sequence). Trimming pared 1 base from V and 5 bases from J, leaving 12 bases between. The CDR3 DNA sequence: TGTGCCACCAGCAGAGTTGTACAGGGTGATCAGCCCCAGCATTTT. This sequence encodes CATSRVVQGDQPQHF.

The genes are TRBV5-4 and TRBJ2-4; 9 bases line up with TRBD1. J gave up 7 bases and V 4 bases, and 6 bases lay outside the gene matches. Looked up from germline, CDR1 is SGHNT and CDR2 is YYREEE (reference sequence). The CDR3 spans 14 residues. CDR3 in amino acids: CASSPSGQGNIQYF. The CDR3 DNA reads TGTGCCAGCAGCCCATCGGGACAGGGTAACATTCAGTACTTC.

A few counts support this clone. The chain uses TRBV25-1 and TRBJ2-1; possible D gene TRBD1, 5 bases. The CDR3 runs to 13 residues. The germline gives CDR1 MGHDK, CDR2 SYGVNS. Trimming shortened V by 6 bases and J by 3 bases, and 9 bases separated the two germline ends. The CDR3: CASSRDSYNEQFF. In DNA, the CDR3 is TGTGCCAGCAGCAGAGACAGCTACAATGAGCAGTTCTTC.

V is TRBV7-9 and J is TRBJ2-5; weak D call: TRBD1 (6 bases). V shed 5 bases and J shed 2 bases, with 9 bases lying between them. The germline CDR1 and CDR2 sequences are SEHNR and FQNEAQ (reference sequence). The CDR3 runs 13 residues. The CDR3 nucleotides are TGTGCCAGCAGCCGAGGACAGCAAGAGACCCAGTACTTC. It encodes CASSRGQQETQYF.

V gene TRBV5-1 combines with J gene TRBJ1-1; maybe TRBD1 (6 bases). This CDR3 spans 15 amino acids. The germline gives CDR1 SGHRS, CDR2 YFSETQ. V was clipped by 0 bases and J by 3 bases, with 12 bases between them. This CDR3 is CASSLEGDSDTEAFF. In DNA form, the CDR3 reads TGCGCCAGCAGCTTGGAGGGGGATTCGGACACTGAAGCTTTCTTT.

V and J are TRBV4-2 and TRBJ1-3; D uncertain. With 7 bases removed from V and 0 bases from J, the gap between germline ends came to 13 bases. Germline-derived CDR1 and CDR2 are LGHNA and YNFKEQ. The CDR3 length is 15 residues. CDR3 sequence reads: CASTRISSSGNTIYF. Here the CDR3 DNA reads TGTGCCAGCACCCGTATATCTAGCTCTGGAAACACCATATATTTT.

The CDR3 bases are TGTGCCAGCAGCGTTGCCCTAGGAGGCTACACCTTC. This gives the protein CASSVALGGYTF. This rearrangement joins TRBV9 to TRBJ1-2; D gene uncertain. This CDR3 region has 12 residues. Germline CDR1 reads SGDLS; CDR2 reads YYNGEE. Trimming removed 2 bases at V and 8 bases at J, with 10 bases between.

The chain combines TRBV6-5 with TRBJ2-1; D remains unclear. Between the trimmed V and J ends, which lost 6 bases and 6 bases, there was a span of 12 bases. Germline CDR1 and CDR2: MNHEY and SVGAGI. The CDR3 totals 13 residues. The CDR3 region is CASRATYGNEQFF. CDR3 bases: TGTGCCAGCAGAGCTACTTACGGCAATGAGCAGTTCTTC.

The chain is built from TRBV7-9 and TRBJ2-4; 7 bases line up with TRBD1. With 3 bases clipped from V and 0 bases from J, the junction kept 5 bases outside the gene matches. CDR1 is SEHNR and CDR2 is FQNEAQ in the germline V gene (reference sequence). The CDR3 covers 16 residues. The CDR3 DNA reads as TGTGCCAGCAGCTTCGGGACAGTACTAGCCAAAAACATTCAGTACTTC. Translation: CASSFGTVLAKNIQYF.